A single sample is the source of the 23 T cell receptor beta chains below, sequenced in a study of shared clonotypes between healthy human individuals. Assay: immunoSEQ multiplex PCR; the TCRdb copy retains only in-frame clones and omits some. The sample consists of approximately 1.4 million clones, 95% to 99% of them appearing once. The sequenced sample consisted of naive CD4+ T cells sorted from blood. Subset meaning: CD45RA+ positively selected. The receptors stem from a young man in good health.

The table lists this clone with a count of one. This chain connects TRBV12-5 to TRBJ1-1; D remains ambiguous. The ends were cut back, 6 bases at V and 0 bases at J, with 17 bases in the middle. CDR1 and CDR2 from the germline V gene are LGHNT and FRNRAP. CDR3 length equals 16 residues. CDR3 bases: TGTGCTAGTGGGCCATCGGTTTTCACCATGAACACTGAAGCTTTCTTT. It yields the protein CASGPSVFTMNTEAFF. The variable domain in full, completed from reference TRBV12-5 and TRBJ1-1, reads DARVTQTPRHKVTEMGQEVTMRCQPILGHNTVFWYRQTMMQGLELLAYFRNRAPLDDSGMPKDRFSAEMPDATLATLKIQPSEPRDSAVYFCASGPSVFTMNTEAFFGQGTRLTVV.

The CDR3 DNA sequence: TGTGCCAGCAGGTCAGGGACCGGGGATGGCTACACCTTC. Translated, it gives CASRSGTGDGYTF. The rearrangement joins TRBV28 to TRBJ1-2; D perhaps matches TRBD1 (5 bases). Per the germline V gene, CDR1 is MDHEN and CDR2 is SYDVKM. Trimming removed 6 bases at V and 6 bases at J, with 14 bases between. This CDR3 has 13 residues.

The genes are TRBV18 and TRBJ2-6; 7 nucleotides match TRBD1. The V segment lost 5 bases and the J segment 0 bases; nucleotides outside the gene matches: 4. This CDR3 spans 16 amino acids. The germline V gene has CDR1 KGHSH and CDR2 LQKENI. CDR3 loop: CASSERQGSGANVLTF. In DNA, the CDR3 is TGTGCCAGCTCAGAACGACAGGGCTCTGGGGCCAACGTCCTGACTTTC.

The chain carries TRBV7-9 and TRBJ2-5; D is ambiguous. Germline V gene data show CDR1 as SEHNR and CDR2 as FQNEAQ (reference sequence). The V end was cut by 5 bases, the J end by 5 bases, with 9 bases between. The CDR3 is made up of 12 amino acids. The CDR3 protein is CASSGLTETQYF. The CDR3 region has the DNA TGTGCCAGCAGCGGATTGACGGAGACCCAGTACTTC.

V gene TRBV19 combines with J gene TRBJ1-1; D perhaps matches TRBD1 (6 bases). Germline-derived CDR1 and CDR2 are LNHDA and SQIVND (reference sequence). The CDR3 has 14 amino acids. Trimming took 5 bases from V and 1 from J, leaving 11 bases between them. CDR3 coding DNA: TGTGCCAGTAGTCTAGGGGGGCGGAACACTGAAGCTTTCTTT. This sequence encodes CASSLGGRNTEAFF.

The rearrangement joins TRBV7-9 to TRBJ2-7; a weak D match, TRBD1 (5 bases). V lost 1 base and J lost 4, with 8 bases in between. CDR1 is SEHNR and CDR2 is FQNEAQ in the germline V gene (reference sequence). There are 13 residues in the CDR3. The CDR3 region is CASSLDRGYEQYF. In nucleotides, the CDR3 is TGTGCCAGCAGCTTAGATAGGGGTTACGAGCAGTACTTC.

The chain links TRBV6-5 to TRBJ2-2; possibly TRBD1 for D (5 bases). The CDR3 has 15 amino acids. The germline V and J ends were trimmed by 7 bases and 1 base, with 13 bases remaining between them. The germline V gene encodes CDR1 MNHEY and CDR2 SVGAGI. Here the CDR3 reads CASKFFRVNTGELFF. Here the CDR3 DNA reads TGTGCCAGCAAATTTTTCAGGGTGAACACCGGGGAGCTGTTTTTT.

The CDR3 coding sequence is TGTGCCAGCAGCAACCCACGGACAGGGGTTAATGAAAAACTGTTTTTT. Translation gives CASSNPRTGVNEKLFF. The rearrangement joins TRBV9 to TRBJ1-4, with 9 bases matching TRBD1. With 4 bases clipped from V and 4 bases from J, the junction kept 8 bases outside the gene matches. This CDR3 has 16 residues. CDR1 is SGDLS, CDR2 YYNGEE, per germline.

The V and J genes are TRBV27 and TRBJ2-1; 8 nucleotides match TRBD2. CDR1 MNHEY and CDR2 SMNVEV come from the germline V gene (reference sequence). There are 16 residues in the CDR3. The V and J ends lost 5 bases and 3 bases, in that order; junction bases with no gene match: 9. CDR3 in amino acids: CASSRVLAGHYNEQFF. CDR3 nucleotides: TGTGCCAGCAGTCGTGTTCTAGCGGGCCACTACAATGAGCAGTTCTTC.

The chain is built from TRBV5-1 and TRBJ1-5; 7 positions agree with TRBD1. J lost 6 bases, V lost 3 bases, and 9 bases had no gene match. Germline lookup yields CDR1 SGHRS and CDR2 YFSETQ. This CDR3 contains 15 residues. The chain's CDR3 is CASSWEGASSQPQHF. Written as DNA, the CDR3 is TGCGCCAGCAGCTGGGAGGGGGCGTCAAGTCAGCCCCAGCATTTT.

This chain connects TRBV28 to TRBJ1-1; 7 nucleotides line up with TRBD1. CDR1 is MDHEN and CDR2 is SYDVKM in the germline V gene. J was trimmed by 4 bases and V by 4 bases; bases with no gene match: 9. The CDR3 loop spans 15 amino acids. As DNA, the CDR3 is TGTGCCAGCAGTTACCAAGACAGGGCAGGCACTGAAGCTTTCTTT. It translates to CASSYQDRAGTEAFF. The whole variable domain, filled in from reference TRBV28 and TRBJ1-1, reads DVKVTQSSRYLVKRTGEKVFLECVQDMDHENMFWYRQDPGLGLRLIYFSYDVKMKEKGDIPEGYSVSREKKERFSLILESASTNQTSMYLCASSYQDRAGTEAFFGQGTRLTVV.

V and J are TRBV10-1 and TRBJ2-7; TRBD2 agrees at 10 bases. V trimming: 4 bases; J trimming: 7 bases; junction bases outside the gene matches: 10. The CDR3 loop spans 15 amino acids. Germline CDR1 and CDR2: WNHNN and SYGVQD (reference sequence). The CDR3 reads CASSALAGSPGEQYF. CDR3 nucleotides: TGCGCCAGCAGTGCACTAGCGGGGAGCCCTGGAGAGCAGTACTTC.

The chain's CDR3 is CASSSGPNYGYTF. CDR3 sequence (DNA): TGTGCCAGCAGCTCAGGGCCTAACTATGGCTACACCTTC. V gene TRBV7-2 combines with J gene TRBJ1-2; D may be TRBD1 (5 bases). The V gene's germline CDR1 is SGHTA and CDR2 FQGNSA. This CDR3 has 13 amino acids. Trimming shortened V by 4 bases and J by 0 bases, and 6 bases separated the two germline ends.

This chain connects TRBV10-3 to TRBJ2-2, with D hard to call. The CDR3 totals 13 residues. Trimming left V 0 bases short and J 6 bases short, with 5 bases between. Germline-derived CDR1 and CDR2 are ENHRY and SYGVKD. This chain's CDR3 is CAISESTSGELFF. The CDR3 DNA sequence: TGTGCCATCAGTGAGTCAACGTCCGGGGAGCTGTTTTTT.

The J gene is TRBJ2-1, the V gene TRBV5-4; the D is unclear. The germline gives CDR1 SGHNT, CDR2 YYREEE (reference sequence). Trimming removed 1 base from V and 6 bases from J, with 8 bases in between. The CDR3 extends over 13 amino acids. The CDR3 spells CASSLPSPNEQFF. Here the CDR3 DNA reads TGTGCCAGCAGCTTGCCCTCTCCCAATGAGCAGTTCTTC.

The chain uses TRBV7-3 and TRBJ2-1; no clear D gene. The CDR3 loop spans 16 amino acids. In germline, CDR1 is SGHTA, CDR2 FQGTGA. V gave up 2 bases and J gave up 4 bases, with 15 bases separating them. CDR3 loop: CASSLGERRGYNEQFF. Written as DNA, the CDR3 is TGTGCCAGCAGCTTAGGTGAGAGAAGAGGATACAATGAGCAGTTCTTC.

This rearrangement joins TRBV10-3 to TRBJ1-1; TRBD1 is a possible D gene (5 bases). CDR1 is ENHRY, CDR2 SYGVKD, per germline. Trimming took off 6 bases at V and 4 bases at J, with 12 bases between the two ends. This CDR3 is 13 amino acids long. CDR3 DNA: TGTGCCATCAGCGGGGGACCGGGCACTGAAGCTTTCTTT. Translated, it gives CAISGGPGTEAFF.

V is TRBV11-2 and J is TRBJ2-1; 13 nucleotides match TRBD2. Germline V gene data show CDR1 as SGHAT and CDR2 as FQNNGV. V was pared by 2 bases and J by 9 bases, with 4 bases of the junction left unmatched. The CDR3 covers 15 residues. The CDR3 DNA reads TGTGCCAGCAGCTTACCGGGACTAGCGGGGCGTGAGCAGTTCTTC. Protein product: CASSLPGLAGREQFF.

The rearrangement links TRBV7-2 to TRBJ1-3; 11 bases line up with TRBD1. This CDR3 is 15 amino acids long. Germline CDR1 and CDR2: SGHTA and FQGNSA. Unmatched junction bases numbered 3, after V lost 3 bases and J lost 5 bases. The CDR3: CASSLDRGRRNTIYF. CDR3 bases: TGTGCCAGCAGCTTGGACAGGGGGCGTAGAAACACCATATATTTT.

The CDR3 nucleotides are TGTGCCAGCAGCACTCGACTAGCGGGAAGAGAGACCCAGTACTTC. It translates to CASSTRLAGRETQYF. This chain uses TRBV7-8 with TRBJ2-5; 11 bases are a match to TRBD2. The CDR3 extends over 15 amino acids. Losses at the gene ends were 5 bases for V and 4 bases for J; bases not matched to a gene: 6. Germline V lookup: CDR1 SGHVS, CDR2 FQNEAQ.

V and J are TRBV27 and TRBJ2-7; the D gene is possibly TRBD2 (5 bases). The germline V gene encodes CDR1 MNHEY and CDR2 SMNVEV (reference sequence). V was clipped by 2 bases and J by 0 bases, with 17 bases between them. This CDR3 is built from 17 residues. The CDR3: CASSLASRDLSSYEQYF. The DNA for the CDR3 is TGTGCCAGCAGTTTAGCCTCGAGGGATCTAAGCTCCTACGAGCAGTACTTC.

The J gene is TRBJ2-1, the V gene TRBV5-1, with TRBD1 matching over 9 bases. The CDR3 is made up of 15 amino acids. Losses at the gene ends were 6 bases for V and 7 bases for J; bases not matched to a gene: 11. Germline V gene lookup returns CDR1 SGHRS and CDR2 YFSETQ. The CDR3 here is CASTSGTGRYNEQFF. CDR3 bases: TGCGCCAGCACCTCCGGGACAGGGAGGTATAATGAGCAGTTCTTC.

The CDR3 loop reads CASSQSSWYGDYGYTF. CDR3 nucleotides: TGTGCCAGCAGTCAGTCTTCGTGGTACGGAGACTATGGCTACACCTTC. The rearrangement joins TRBV25-1 to TRBJ1-2, with D uncertain. Germline values: CDR1 MGHDK, CDR2 SYGVNS. The CDR3 length is 16 residues. V was cut by 5 bases and J by 3 bases, with 19 bases left in between.